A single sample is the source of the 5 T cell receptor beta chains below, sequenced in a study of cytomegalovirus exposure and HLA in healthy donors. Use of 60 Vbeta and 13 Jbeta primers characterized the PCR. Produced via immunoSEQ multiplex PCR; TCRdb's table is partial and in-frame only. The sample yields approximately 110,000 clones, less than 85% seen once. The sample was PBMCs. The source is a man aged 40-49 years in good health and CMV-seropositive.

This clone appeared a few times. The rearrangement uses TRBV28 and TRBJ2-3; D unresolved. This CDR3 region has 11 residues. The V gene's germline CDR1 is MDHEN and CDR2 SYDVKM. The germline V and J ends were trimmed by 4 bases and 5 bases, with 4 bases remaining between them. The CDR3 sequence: CASSSRDTQYF. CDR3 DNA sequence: TGTGCCAGCAGTTCTAGAGATACGCAGTATTTT. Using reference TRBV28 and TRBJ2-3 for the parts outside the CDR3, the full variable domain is DVKVTQSSRYLVKRTGEKVFLECVQDMDHENMFWYRQDPGLGLRLIYFSYDVKMKEKGDIPEGYSVSREKKERFSLILESASTNQTSMYLCASSSRDTQYFGPGTRLTVL.

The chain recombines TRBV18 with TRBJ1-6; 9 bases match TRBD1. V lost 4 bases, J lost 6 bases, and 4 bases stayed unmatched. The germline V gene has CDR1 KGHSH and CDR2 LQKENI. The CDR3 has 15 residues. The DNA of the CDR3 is TGTGCCAGCTCACTGGGACAGGGCCTTAATTCACCCCTCCACTTT. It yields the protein CASSLGQGLNSPLHF. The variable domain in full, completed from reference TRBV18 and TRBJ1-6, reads NAGVMQNPRHLVRRRGQEARLRCSPMKGHSHVYWYRQLPEEGLKFMVYLQKENIIDESGMPKERFSAEFPKEGPSILRIQQVVRGDSAAYFCASSLGQGLNSPLHFGNGTRLTVT.

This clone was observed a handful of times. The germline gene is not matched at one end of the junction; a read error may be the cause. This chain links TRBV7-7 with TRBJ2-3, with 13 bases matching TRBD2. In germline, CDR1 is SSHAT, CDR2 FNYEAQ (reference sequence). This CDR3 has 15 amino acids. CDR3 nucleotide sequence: TGTGCTAGCAGCCAGGGACTAGCGGGATGGGATACGCAGTATTTT. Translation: CASSQGLAGWDTQYF. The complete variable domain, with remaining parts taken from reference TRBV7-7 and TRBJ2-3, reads GAGVSQSPRYKVTKRGQDVTLRCDPISSHATLYWYQQALGQGPEFLTYFNYEAQPDKSGLPSDRFSAERPEGSISTLTIQRTEQRDSAMYRCASSQGLAGWDTQYFGPGTRLTVL.

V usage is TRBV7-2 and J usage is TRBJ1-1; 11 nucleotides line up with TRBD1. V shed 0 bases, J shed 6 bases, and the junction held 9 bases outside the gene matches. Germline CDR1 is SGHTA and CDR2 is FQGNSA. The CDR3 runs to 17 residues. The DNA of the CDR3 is TGTGCCAGCAGCTTAGCTCGGGACAGGGGGAAGAGGGCTGAAGCTTTCTTT. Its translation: CASSLARDRGKRAEAFF.

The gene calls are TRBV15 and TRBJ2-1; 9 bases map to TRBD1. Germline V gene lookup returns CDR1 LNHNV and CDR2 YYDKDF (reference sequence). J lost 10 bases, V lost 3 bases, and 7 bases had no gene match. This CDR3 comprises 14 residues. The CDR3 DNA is TGTGCCACCAGCAGCCGGGACAGGGCTCAAGAGCAGTTCTTC. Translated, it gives CATSSRDRAQEQFF.